This TCR beta chain was found in a study of shared clonotypes between healthy human individuals. Study summary: A donor's plate count was three for CD4 naive and three for CD4 memory; CD8 naive had two and CD8 memory one.

Trimming shortened V by 0 bases and J by 6 bases, and 11 bases separated the two germline ends. This CDR3 is built from 14 residues. Germline CDR1 is LGHNA and CDR2 is YSLEER. Overall study results and limits: A handful of donors held about 4.6% of naive CD4 clonotypes in common.

It was about 210 ng DNA, 25,000 to 35,000 T cell genomes, that sorted-subset replicate PCRs used. TCRdb's copy holds only in-frame clones and misses some; the assay was immunoSEQ multiplex PCR. This sample has 2 million to 2.5 million clones; under 97% occur once, and the top ten carry roughly 0.13%. Regarding this clone: The antigen remains unidentified.

Nashville, Tennessee was home to all donors, who were Caucasian adults. What was sequenced was naive CD4+ T cells sorted from blood. As for subset: CD45RA+ positively selected. The chain carries TRBV4-3 and TRBJ1-1, with no clear D. This clonotype was obtained from a man aged 18 to 29 in good health. As DNA, the CDR3 is TGCGCCAGCAGCCAAGAGGAAGGGTTCTCTGAAGCTTTCTTT. Translation gives CASSQEEGFSEAFF.